This is a list of T cell receptor beta chains from one sample in a study of PD-1 blockade in classical Hodgkin lymphoma. Data came from immunoSEQ multiplex PCR; TCRdb stores just in-frame clones and leaves some out. The sample has some 13,000 clones; roughly 80% are singletons. The sample was peripheral blood mononuclear cells (PBMCs), taken at baseline. The source of these receptors is a human donor with classical Hodgkin lymphoma. CDR3s include the opening cysteine and the closing phenylalanine or tryptophan. The D gene is left open where the match is weak. The size of a clone is reported for some rows only, either as once, few or many, or as a class for expanded clones.

d_gene,abundance,j_gene,v_gene,CDR3aa,CDR3nt
-,-,TRBJ2-7,TRBV7-2,CASSLGPSPYEQYF,TGTGCCAGCAGCTTAGGTCCCAGCCCCTACGAGCAGTACTTC
TRBD2,-,TRBJ2-3,TRBV7-9,CASSPTIRTSGRGDTQYF,TGTGCCAGCAGCCCCACGATTCGGACTAGCGGGAGGGGAGATACGCAGTATTTT
-,-,TRBJ1-1,TRBV2,CASSTQYEAFF,TGTGCCAGCAGTACTCAGTATGAAGCTTTCTTT
-,-,TRBJ1-6,TRBV5-1,CASSLGQRDSPLHF,TGCGCCAGCAGCTTGGGACAGCGGGATTCACCCCTCCACTTT
TRBD1,-,TRBJ1-4,TRBV7-8,CASSLYPPGGLNEKLFF,TGTGCCAGCAGCTTATATCCCCCAGGGGGCCTGAATGAAAAACTGTTTTTT
-,-,TRBJ1-4,TRBV6-5,CASSYLGQGDEKLFF,TGTGCCAGCAGTTACTTGGGACAAGGGGACGAAAAACTGTTTTTT
-,-,TRBJ1-2,TRBV30,CAWGGVLYGYTF,TGTGCCTGGGGAGGGGTCCTCTATGGCTACACCTTC
TRBD2,once,TRBJ2-1,TRBV6-4,CASSDGTSGGSNEQFF,TGTGCCAGCAGTGACGGGACTAGCGGGGGGTCGAATGAGCAGTTCTTC
TRBD1,-,TRBJ2-2,TRBV7-2,CASSPSPDRAQGGELFF,TGTGCCAGCAGCCCTTCTCCCGACAGGGCCCAGGGCGGGGAGCTGTTTTTT
TRBD2,few,TRBJ2-5,TRBV18,CASSGLAGGPRETQYF,TGTGCCAGCTCTGGACTAGCGGGAGGGCCGAGAGAGACCCAGTACTTC
-,-,TRBJ2-7,TRBV11-2,CASSLNYEQYF,TGTGCCAGCAGCTTAAACTACGAGCAGTACTTC
TRBD1,-,TRBJ2-7,TRBV5-1,CASSLGQGVTYEQYF,TGCGCCAGCAGCTTGGGCCAGGGGGTAACCTACGAGCAGTACTTC
-,-,TRBJ2-5,TRBV7-9,CASSFLLGFGGVETQYF,TGTGCCAGCAGCTTTCTTCTCGGTTTCGGAGGGGTAGAGACCCAGTACTTC
-,-,TRBJ1-3,TRBV2,CASSEEGVIAGNTIYF,TGTGCCAGCAGTGAAGAGGGGGTAATTGCTGGAAACACCATATATTTT
-,-,TRBJ1-1,TRBV5-1,CASSRVLQGTGTEAFF,TGCGCCAGCAGCCGCGTTCTCCAGGGAACGGGCACTGAAGCTTTCTTT
-,once,TRBJ2-3,TRBV21-1,CASSKRGRDTQYF,TGTGCCAGCAGCAAAAGAGGCAGAGATACGCAGTATTTT
-,-,TRBJ2-5,TRBV7-9,CASSGGTQYF,TGTGCCAGCAGCGGGGGGACCCAGTACTTC
-,-,TRBJ2-1,TRBV10-2,CASSPPQTRNEQFF,TGCGCCAGCAGCCCTCCCCAAACGCGGAATGAGCAGTTCTTC
-,-,TRBJ1-5,TRBV15,CATSRGGASGNQPQHF,TGTGCCACCAGCAGGGGGGGGGCTTCCGGCAATCAGCCCCAGCATTTT
-,-,TRBJ1-5,TRBV15,CATSSNSNQPQHF,TGTGCCACCAGTTCCAATAGCAATCAGCCCCAGCATTTT
-,-,TRBJ2-5,TRBV18,CASSPAREETQYF,TGTGCCAGCTCACCAGCCAGGGAAGAGACCCAGTACTTC
-,-,TRBJ2-5,TRBV5-5,CASSLGDGQETQYF,TGTGCCAGCAGCTTGGGAGACGGGCAAGAGACCCAGTACTTC
-,-,TRBJ2-3,TRBV30,CAWSRVGASTDTQYF,TGTGCCTGGAGCCGGGTGGGGGCTAGCACAGATACGCAGTATTTT
-,once,TRBJ2-3,TRBV5-1,CASSHIGTSGTDTQYF,TGCGCCAGCAGCCATATCGGGACGTCTGGCACAGATACGCAGTATTTT
TRBD1,-,TRBJ1-2,TRBV6-5,CASSYYRGSGGYTF,TGTGCCAGCAGTTATTACAGGGGGAGTGGTGGCTACACCTTC
TRBD2,-,TRBJ2-2,TRBV13,CASSLEGLANTGELFF,TGTGCCAGCAGCTTAGAGGGACTAGCGAACACCGGGGAGCTGTTTTTT
-,-,TRBJ1-4,TRBV2,CASSLLVEGNEKLFF,TGTGCCAGCAGCCTCCTTGTGGAGGGGAATGAAAAACTGTTTTTT
TRBD1,-,TRBJ2-5,TRBV5-1,CASSSTGGQETQYF,TGCGCCAGCAGCTCTACAGGGGGCCAAGAGACCCAGTACTTC
-,-,TRBJ1-4,TRBV5-1,CASSPGVRRANEKLFF,TGCGCCAGCAGCCCAGGGGTGAGGAGGGCTAATGAAAAACTGTTTTTT
TRBD2,-,TRBJ2-1,TRBV27,CASSGGTFYNEQFF,TGTGCCAGCAGCGGGGGGACCTTTTACAATGAGCAGTTCTTC
TRBD1,-,TRBJ2-1,TRBV7-9,CASSATGNEQFF,TGTGCCAGCAGCGCGACAGGGAATGAGCAGTTCTTC
TRBD2,-,TRBJ2-5,TRBV27,CASGTPLAGVGETQYF,TGTGCCAGCGGGACACCACTAGCGGGAGTGGGTGAGACCCAGTACTTC
-,-,TRBJ2-1,TRBV6-1,CASERAGRVNEQFF,TGTGCCAGCGAGCGGGCGGGAAGGGTGAATGAGCAGTTCTTC
-,-,TRBJ2-3,TRBV11-2,CASRILQFPDTQYF,TGTGCCAGCAGAATATTGCAGTTCCCAGATACGCAGTATTTT
-,-,TRBJ2-7,TRBV7-8,CASSLVTEQYF,TGTGCCAGCAGCTTAGTTACCGAGCAGTACTTC
-,few,TRBJ2-1,TRBV5-4,CASSLARDEQFF,TGTGCCAGCAGCTTGGCCCGTGATGAGCAGTTCTTC
-,-,TRBJ1-2,TRBV6-5,CASSLLTDNYGYTF,TGTGCCAGCAGCCTTTTAACAGATAACTATGGCTACACCTTC
-,-,TRBJ2-6,TRBV9,CASSVLPAGANVLTF,TGTGCCAGCAGCGTCCTCCCCGCCGGGGCCAACGTCCTGACTTTC
-,-,TRBJ2-1,TRBV5-1,CASSLVGLNEQFF,TGCGCCAGCAGCTTGGTTGGGCTCAATGAGCAGTTCTTC
-,-,TRBJ2-7,TRBV19,CASSVGTGSSSGRSYEQYF,TGTGCCAGTAGTGTGGGGACAGGAAGTTCGAGCGGGAGGTCCTACGAGCAGTACTTC
TRBD1,-,TRBJ1-3,TRBV27,CASSPWTGGNTIYF,TGTGCCAGCAGTCCGTGGACAGGGGGAAACACCATATATTTT
TRBD1,-,TRBJ2-2,TRBV5-8,CASSRRDRTITGELFF,TGTGCCAGCAGCCGCCGGGACAGGACAATCACCGGGGAGCTGTTTTTT
-,few,TRBJ1-5,TRBV28,CASSLFGGYGPGNQPQHF,TGTGCCAGCAGTTTATTCGGAGGTTATGGACCTGGGAATCAGCCCCAGCATTTT
-,-,TRBJ2-1,TRBV5-1,CASSLGLGEQFF,TGCGCCAGCAGCTTGGGCCTGGGGGAGCAGTTCTTC
TRBD2,-,TRBJ2-5,TRBV7-9,CASSPRLAGAQETQYF,TGTGCCAGCAGCCCCCGACTAGCGGGGGCCCAAGAGACCCAGTACTTC
-,-,TRBJ2-5,TRBV2,CASRTDQETQYF,TGTGCCAGCCGGACAGACCAAGAGACCCAGTACTTC
-,-,TRBJ2-3,TRBV7-8,CASNPRPRTTDTQYF,TGTGCCAGCAATCCCCGGCCTCGAACCACAGATACGCAGTATTTT
-,-,TRBJ1-2,TRBV19,CASSSRRYGYTF,TGTGCCAGTAGTAGCAGAAGGTATGGCTACACCTTC
-,-,TRBJ2-2,TRBV7-8,CASSLATRLFF,TGTGCCAGCAGCTTAGCCACTCGGTTGTTTTTT
-,-,TRBJ2-3,TRBV5-1,CASSLAGTSTDTQYF,TGCGCCAGCAGCTTGGCGGGGACCAGCACAGATACGCAGTATTTT
TRBD2,-,TRBJ2-3,TRBV14,CASSRSGTSGGTDTQYF,TGTGCCAGCAGCCGATCCGGGACTAGCGGGGGGACAGATACGCAGTATTTT
TRBD2,-,TRBJ2-5,TRBV5-1,CASSLLAAGAGETQYF,TGCGCCAGCAGCTTGTTGGCAGCGGGGGCCGGTGAGACCCAGTACTTC
TRBD2,-,TRBJ2-1,TRBV4-1,CASSRDGLAGVNEQFF,TGCGCCAGCAGCCGGGATGGACTAGCGGGAGTCAATGAGCAGTTCTTC